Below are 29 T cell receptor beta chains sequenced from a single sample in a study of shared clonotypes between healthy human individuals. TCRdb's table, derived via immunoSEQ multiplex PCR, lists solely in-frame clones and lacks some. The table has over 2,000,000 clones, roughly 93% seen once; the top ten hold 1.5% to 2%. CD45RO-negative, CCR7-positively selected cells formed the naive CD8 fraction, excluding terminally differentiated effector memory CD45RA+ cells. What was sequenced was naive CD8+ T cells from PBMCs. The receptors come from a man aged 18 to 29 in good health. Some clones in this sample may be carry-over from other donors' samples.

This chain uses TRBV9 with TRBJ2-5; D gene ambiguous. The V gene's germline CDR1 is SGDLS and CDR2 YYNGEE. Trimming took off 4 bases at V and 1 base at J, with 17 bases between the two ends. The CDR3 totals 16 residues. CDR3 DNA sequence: TGTGCCAGCAGCCACCTTTCGAGAGGCTTCCAAGAGACCCAGTACTTC. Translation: CASSHLSRGFQETQYF.

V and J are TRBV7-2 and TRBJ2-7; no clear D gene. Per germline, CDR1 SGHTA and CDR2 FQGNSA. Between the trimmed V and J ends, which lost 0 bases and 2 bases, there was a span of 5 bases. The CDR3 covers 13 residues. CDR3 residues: CASSLAVTYEQYF. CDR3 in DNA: TGTGCCAGCAGCTTAGCGGTAACCTACGAGCAGTACTTC.

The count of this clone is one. The CDR3 loop is CASSFTERNQPQHF. CDR3 nucleotide sequence: TGTGCCAGCAGTTTCACTGAGCGCAATCAGCCCCAGCATTTT. The V call is TRBV28, the J call TRBJ1-5; D gene ambiguous. This CDR3 has 14 amino acids. Per germline, CDR1 MDHEN and CDR2 SYDVKM. V was cut by 3 bases and J by 2 bases, with 8 bases left in between.

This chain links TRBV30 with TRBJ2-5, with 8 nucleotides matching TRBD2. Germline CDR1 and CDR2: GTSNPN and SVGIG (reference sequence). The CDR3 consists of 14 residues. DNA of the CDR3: TGTGCTCTCCATCCCCGGGAGGGTAAAGAGACCCAGTACTTC. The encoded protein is CALHPREGKETQYF. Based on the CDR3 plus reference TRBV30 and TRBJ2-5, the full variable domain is SQTIHQWPATLVQPVGSPLSLECTVEGTSNPNLYWYRQAAGRGLQLLFYSVGIGQISSEVPQNLSASRPQDRQFILSSKKLLLSDSGFYLCALHPREGKETQYFGPGTRLLVL.

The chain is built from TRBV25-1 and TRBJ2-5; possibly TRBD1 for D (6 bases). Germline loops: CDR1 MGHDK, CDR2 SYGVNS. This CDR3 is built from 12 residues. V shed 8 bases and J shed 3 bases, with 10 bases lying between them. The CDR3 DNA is TGTGCCAGCTCGGCAGGGGAAGAGACCCAGTACTTC. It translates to CASSAGEETQYF.

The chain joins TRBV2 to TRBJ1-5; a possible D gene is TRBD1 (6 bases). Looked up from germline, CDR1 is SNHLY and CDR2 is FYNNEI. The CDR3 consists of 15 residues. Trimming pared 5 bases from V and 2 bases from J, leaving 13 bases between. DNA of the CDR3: TGTGCCAGCAGTCACAGGGTAACGGGCAATCAGCCCCAGCATTTT. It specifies CASSHRVTGNQPQHF. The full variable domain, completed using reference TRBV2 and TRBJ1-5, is EPEVTQTPSHQVTQMGQEVILRCVPISNHLYFYWYRQILGQKVEFLVSFYNNEISEKSEIFDDQFSVERPDGSNFTLKIRSTKLEDSAMYFCASSHRVTGNQPQHFGDGTRLSIL.

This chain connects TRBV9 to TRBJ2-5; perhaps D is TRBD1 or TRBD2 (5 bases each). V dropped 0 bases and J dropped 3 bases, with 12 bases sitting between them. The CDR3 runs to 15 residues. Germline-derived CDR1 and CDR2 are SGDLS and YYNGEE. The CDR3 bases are TGTGCCAGCAGCGTAGCCGGGACGAACAAAGAGACCCAGTACTTC. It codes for CASSVAGTNKETQYF. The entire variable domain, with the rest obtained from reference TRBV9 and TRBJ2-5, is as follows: DSGVTQTPKHLITATGQRVTLRCSPRSGDLSVYWYQQSLDQGLQFLIQYYNGEERAKGNILERFSAQQFPDLHSELNLSSLELGDSALYFCASSVAGTNKETQYFGPGTRLLVL.

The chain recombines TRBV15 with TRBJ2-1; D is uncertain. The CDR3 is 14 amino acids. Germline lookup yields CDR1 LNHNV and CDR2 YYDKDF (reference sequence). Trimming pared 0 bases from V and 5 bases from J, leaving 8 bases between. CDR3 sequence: CATSRDFRNNEQFF. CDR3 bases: TGTGCCACCAGCAGAGATTTCCGTAACAATGAGCAGTTCTTC.

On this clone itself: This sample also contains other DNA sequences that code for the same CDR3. CDR3 loop: CASSVGLGASYEQYF. The CDR3 DNA is TGTGCCAGCAGCGTAGGACTCGGCGCATCCTACGAGCAGTACTTC. The chain combines TRBV9 with TRBJ2-7; D is unclear. V was clipped by 0 bases and J by 1 base, with 11 bases between them. There are 15 residues in the CDR3. Germline V CDR1 and CDR2: SGDLS, YYNGEE.

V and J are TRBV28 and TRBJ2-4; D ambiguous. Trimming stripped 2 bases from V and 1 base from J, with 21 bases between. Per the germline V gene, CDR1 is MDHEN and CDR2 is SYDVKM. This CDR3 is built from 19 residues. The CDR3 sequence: CASSLVPSSLTVAKNIQYF. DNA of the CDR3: TGTGCCAGCAGTTTAGTCCCGTCCTCCTTGACCGTTGCCAAAAACATTCAGTACTTC.

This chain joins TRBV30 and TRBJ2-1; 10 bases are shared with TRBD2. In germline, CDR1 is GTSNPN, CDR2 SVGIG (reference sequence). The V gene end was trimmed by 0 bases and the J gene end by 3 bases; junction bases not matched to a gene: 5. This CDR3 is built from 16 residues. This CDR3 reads CAWSVRLAGLYNEQFF. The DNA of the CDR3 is TGTGCCTGGAGTGTTCGACTAGCGGGCCTCTACAATGAGCAGTTCTTC.

The CDR3 DNA is TGTGCCAGCAGCTCCAGCAATGAGCAGTTCTTC. This gives the protein CASSSSNEQFF. V is TRBV13 and J is TRBJ2-1; D unclear. The CDR3 covers 11 residues. V lost 4 bases, J lost 6 bases, and 4 bases lay in between. CDR1 is PRHDT and CDR2 is FYEKMQ in the germline V gene (reference sequence).

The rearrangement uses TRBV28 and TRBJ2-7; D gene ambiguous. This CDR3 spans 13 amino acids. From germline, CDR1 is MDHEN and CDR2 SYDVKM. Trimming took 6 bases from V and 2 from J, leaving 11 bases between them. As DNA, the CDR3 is TGTGCCAGCAGATGGAAACCGACCTACGAGCAGTACTTC. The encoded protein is CASRWKPTYEQYF.

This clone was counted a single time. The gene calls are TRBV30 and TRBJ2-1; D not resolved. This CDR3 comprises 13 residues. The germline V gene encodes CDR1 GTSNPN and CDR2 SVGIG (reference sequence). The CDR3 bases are TGTGCTATTAGGCTTAGCTCCTACAATGAGCAGTTCTTC. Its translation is CAIRLSSYNEQFF.

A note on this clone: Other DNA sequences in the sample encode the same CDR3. The CDR3 sequence is CASSLNYEQYF. The CDR3 nucleotides read TGTGCCAGCAGTCTAAACTACGAGCAGTACTTC. The rearrangement uses TRBV28 and TRBJ2-7; D call uncertain. The CDR3 covers 11 residues. Trimming took 5 bases from V and 3 from J, leaving 5 bases between them. CDR1 and CDR2 (germline): MDHEN, SYDVKM.

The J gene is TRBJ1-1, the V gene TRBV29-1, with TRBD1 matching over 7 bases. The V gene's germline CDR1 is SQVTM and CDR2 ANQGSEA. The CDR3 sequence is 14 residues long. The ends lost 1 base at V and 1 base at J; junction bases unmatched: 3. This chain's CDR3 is CSVEGPGGNTEAFF. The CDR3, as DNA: TGCAGCGTTGAAGGTCCAGGGGGGAACACTGAAGCTTTCTTT.

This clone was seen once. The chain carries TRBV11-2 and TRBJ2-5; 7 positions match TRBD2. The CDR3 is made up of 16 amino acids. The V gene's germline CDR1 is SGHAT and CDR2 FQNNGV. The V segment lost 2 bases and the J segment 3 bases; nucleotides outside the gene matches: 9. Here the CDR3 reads CASSLWGGRREETQYF. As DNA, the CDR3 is TGTGCCAGCAGCTTATGGGGGGGGAGGAGAGAAGAGACCCAGTACTTC.

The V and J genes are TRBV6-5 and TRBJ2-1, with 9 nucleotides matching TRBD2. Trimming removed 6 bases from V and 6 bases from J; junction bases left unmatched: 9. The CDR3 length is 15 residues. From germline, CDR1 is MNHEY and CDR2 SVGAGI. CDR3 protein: CASRFAAGGPNEQFF. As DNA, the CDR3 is TGTGCCAGCAGGTTTGCAGCGGGAGGCCCCAATGAGCAGTTCTTC.

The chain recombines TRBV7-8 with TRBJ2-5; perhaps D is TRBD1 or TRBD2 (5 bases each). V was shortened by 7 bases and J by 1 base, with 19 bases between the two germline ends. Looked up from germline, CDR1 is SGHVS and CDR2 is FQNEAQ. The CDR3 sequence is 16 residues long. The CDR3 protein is CASTNWDRQSQETQYF. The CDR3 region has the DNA TGTGCCAGCACCAACTGGGACCGCCAAAGCCAAGAGACCCAGTACTTC.

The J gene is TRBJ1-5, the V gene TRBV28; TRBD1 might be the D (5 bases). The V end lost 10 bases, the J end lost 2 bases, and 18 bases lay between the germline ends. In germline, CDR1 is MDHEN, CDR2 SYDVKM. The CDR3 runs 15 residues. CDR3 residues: CATRILGGGNQPQHF. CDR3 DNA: TGTGCCACCAGGATCTTGGGGGGTGGCAATCAGCCCCAGCATTTT.

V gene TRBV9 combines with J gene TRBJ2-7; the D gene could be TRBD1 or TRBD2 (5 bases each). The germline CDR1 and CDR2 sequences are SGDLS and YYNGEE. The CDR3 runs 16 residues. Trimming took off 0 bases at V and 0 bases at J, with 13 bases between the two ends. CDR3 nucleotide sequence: TGTGCCAGCAGCGTAGATGAGGGGCAGAACTCCTACGAGCAGTACTTC. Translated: CASSVDEGQNSYEQYF.

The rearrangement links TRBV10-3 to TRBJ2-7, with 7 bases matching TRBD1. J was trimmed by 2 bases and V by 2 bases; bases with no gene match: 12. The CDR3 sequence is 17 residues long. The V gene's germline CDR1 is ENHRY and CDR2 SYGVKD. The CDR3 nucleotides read TGTGCCATCAGTGAGATGGTAGGGGACAGTGGGACCTACGAGCAGTACTTC. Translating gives CAISEMVGDSGTYEQYF.

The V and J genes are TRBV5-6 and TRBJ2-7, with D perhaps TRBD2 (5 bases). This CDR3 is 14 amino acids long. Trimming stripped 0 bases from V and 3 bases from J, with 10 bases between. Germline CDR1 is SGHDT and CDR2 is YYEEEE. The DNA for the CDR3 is TGTGCCAGCAGCTTGGACGGGGAGCTCTACGAGCAGTACTTC. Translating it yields CASSLDGELYEQYF.

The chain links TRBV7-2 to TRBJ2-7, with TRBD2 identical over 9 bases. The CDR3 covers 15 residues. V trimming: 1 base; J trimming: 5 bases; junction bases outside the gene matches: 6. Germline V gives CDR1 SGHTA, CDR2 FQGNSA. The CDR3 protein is CASSLVAGVDDEQYF. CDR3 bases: TGTGCCAGCAGCTTAGTAGCGGGAGTCGACGACGAGCAGTACTTC.

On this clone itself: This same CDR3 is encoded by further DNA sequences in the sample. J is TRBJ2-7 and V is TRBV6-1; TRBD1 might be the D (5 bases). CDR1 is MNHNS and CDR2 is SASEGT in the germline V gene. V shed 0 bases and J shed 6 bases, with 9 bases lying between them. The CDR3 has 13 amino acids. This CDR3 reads CASSEAQGVEQYF. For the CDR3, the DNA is TGTGCCAGCAGTGAAGCGCAGGGCGTCGAGCAGTACTTC.

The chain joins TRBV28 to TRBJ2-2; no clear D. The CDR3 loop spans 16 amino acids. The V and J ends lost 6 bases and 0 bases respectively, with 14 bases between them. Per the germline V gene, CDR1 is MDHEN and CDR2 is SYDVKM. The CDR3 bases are TGTGCCAGCAGATCCCGCTCCCTCACGAACACCGGGGAGCTGTTTTTT. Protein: CASRSRSLTNTGELFF.

CDR3 sequence reads: CASSLSFEGANVLTF. The CDR3 region has the DNA TGTGCCAGCAGTTTATCGTTCGAAGGGGCCAACGTCCTGACTTTC. This sequence joins TRBV27 and TRBJ2-6; D is unresolved. V lost 0 bases, J lost 4 bases, and 7 bases lay in between. Germline V gene sequence: CDR1 MNHEY, CDR2 SMNVEV (reference sequence). The length of the CDR3 is 15 residues.

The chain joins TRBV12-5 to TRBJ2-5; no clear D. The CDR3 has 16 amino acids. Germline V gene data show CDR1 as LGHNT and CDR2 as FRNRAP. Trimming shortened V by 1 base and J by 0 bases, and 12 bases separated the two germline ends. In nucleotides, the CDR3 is TGTGCTAGTGGTTTGGCCACTCGTACCAACCAAGAGACCCAGTACTTC. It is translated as CASGLATRTNQETQYF.

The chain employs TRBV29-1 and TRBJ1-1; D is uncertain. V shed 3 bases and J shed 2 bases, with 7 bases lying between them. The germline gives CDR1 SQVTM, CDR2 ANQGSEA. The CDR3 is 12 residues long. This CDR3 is CSVEVPNTEAFF. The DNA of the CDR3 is TGCAGCGTTGAGGTCCCAAACACTGAAGCTTTCTTT.